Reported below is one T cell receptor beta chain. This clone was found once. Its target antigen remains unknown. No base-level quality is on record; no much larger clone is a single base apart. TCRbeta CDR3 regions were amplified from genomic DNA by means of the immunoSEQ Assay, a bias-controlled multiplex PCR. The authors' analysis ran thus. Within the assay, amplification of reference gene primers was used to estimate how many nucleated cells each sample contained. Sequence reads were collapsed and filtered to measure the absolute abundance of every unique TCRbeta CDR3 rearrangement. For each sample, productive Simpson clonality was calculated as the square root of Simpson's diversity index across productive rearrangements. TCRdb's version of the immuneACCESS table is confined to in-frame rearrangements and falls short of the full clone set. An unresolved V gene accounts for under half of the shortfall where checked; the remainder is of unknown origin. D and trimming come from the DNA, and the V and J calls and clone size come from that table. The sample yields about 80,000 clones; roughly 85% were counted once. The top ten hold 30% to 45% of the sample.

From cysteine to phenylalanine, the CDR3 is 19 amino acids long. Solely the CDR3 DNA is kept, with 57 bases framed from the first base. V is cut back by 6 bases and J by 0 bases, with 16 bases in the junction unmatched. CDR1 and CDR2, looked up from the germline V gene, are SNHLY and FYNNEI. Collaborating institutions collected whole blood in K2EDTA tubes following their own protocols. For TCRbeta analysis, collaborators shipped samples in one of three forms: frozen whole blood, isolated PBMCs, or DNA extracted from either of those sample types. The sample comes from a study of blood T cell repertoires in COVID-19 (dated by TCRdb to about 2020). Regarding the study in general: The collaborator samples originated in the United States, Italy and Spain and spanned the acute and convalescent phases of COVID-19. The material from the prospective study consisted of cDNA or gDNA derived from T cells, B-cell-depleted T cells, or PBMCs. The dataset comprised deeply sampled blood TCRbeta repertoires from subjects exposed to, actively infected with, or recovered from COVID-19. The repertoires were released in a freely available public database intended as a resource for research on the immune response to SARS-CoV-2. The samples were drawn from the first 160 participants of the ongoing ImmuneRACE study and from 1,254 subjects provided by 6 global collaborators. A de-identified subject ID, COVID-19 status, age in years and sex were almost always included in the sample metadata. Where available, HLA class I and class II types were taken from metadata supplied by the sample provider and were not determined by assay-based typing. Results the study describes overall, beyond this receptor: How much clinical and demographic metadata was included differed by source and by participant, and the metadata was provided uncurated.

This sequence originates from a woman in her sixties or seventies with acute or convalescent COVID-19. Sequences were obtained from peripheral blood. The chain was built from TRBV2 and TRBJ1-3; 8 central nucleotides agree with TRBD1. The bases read TGTGCCAGCAGCGAACTGCGACAGGGGCTCAGCTTCTCTGGAAACACCATATATTTT. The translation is CASSELRQGLSFSGNTIYF.